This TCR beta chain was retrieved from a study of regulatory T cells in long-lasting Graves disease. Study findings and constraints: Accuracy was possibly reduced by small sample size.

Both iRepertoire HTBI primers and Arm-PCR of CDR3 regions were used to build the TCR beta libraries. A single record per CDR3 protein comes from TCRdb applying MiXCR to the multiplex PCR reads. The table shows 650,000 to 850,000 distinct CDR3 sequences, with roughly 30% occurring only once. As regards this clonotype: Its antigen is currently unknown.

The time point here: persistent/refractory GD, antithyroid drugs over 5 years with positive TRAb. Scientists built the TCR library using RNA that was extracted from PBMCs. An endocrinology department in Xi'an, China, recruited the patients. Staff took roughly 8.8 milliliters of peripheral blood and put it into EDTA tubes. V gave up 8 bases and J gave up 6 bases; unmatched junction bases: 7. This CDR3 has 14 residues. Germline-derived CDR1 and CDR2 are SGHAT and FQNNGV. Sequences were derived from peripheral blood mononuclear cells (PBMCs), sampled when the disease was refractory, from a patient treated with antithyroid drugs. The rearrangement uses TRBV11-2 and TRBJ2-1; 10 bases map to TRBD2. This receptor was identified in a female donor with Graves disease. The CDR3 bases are TGTGCCAGCGGCGTTAGCGGGAGGCCCAATGAGCAGTTCTTC. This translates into CASGVSGRPNEQFF.